The 4 T cell receptor beta chains presented below share a single source sample, sequenced in a study of blood T cell repertoires in COVID-19. Assay: immunoSEQ multiplex PCR; the TCRdb copy retains only in-frame clones and omits some. This table has around 260,000 clones, roughly 86% appearing once. Sequences were obtained from peripheral blood. These receptors were collected from a woman in her fifties or sixties with COVID-19, enrolled during active disease.

The chain employs TRBV7-9 and TRBJ1-2; the D gene is possibly TRBD1 (5 bases). In germline, CDR1 is SEHNR, CDR2 FQNEAQ (reference sequence). V lost 3 bases and J lost 6, with 11 bases in between. The length of the CDR3 is 13 residues. CDR3: CASSFQGLNGYTF. DNA of the CDR3: TGTGCCAGCAGCTTCCAGGGTCTCAATGGCTACACCTTC.

The chain uses TRBV10-2 and TRBJ1-2; D might be TRBD1 (5 bases). Germline V gives CDR1 WSHSY, CDR2 SAAADI. V was pared by 6 bases and J by 6 bases, with 14 bases between. CDR3 length equals 13 residues. The CDR3 DNA reads TGCGCCAGCAGAGGGACTTCGCGGGATGGCTACACCTTC. Translated, it gives CASRGTSRDGYTF.

CDR3 protein: CASSLGGVRSEAFF. The DNA of the CDR3 is TGCGCCAGCAGCCTTGGGGGGGTAAGGTCGGAAGCTTTCTTT. The rearrangement uses TRBV5-1 and TRBJ1-1; D perhaps matches TRBD1 (5 bases). The germline CDR1 and CDR2 sequences are SGHRS and YFSETQ. V lost 4 bases and J lost 8, with 18 bases in between. This CDR3 is built from 14 residues. The variable domain in full, completed from reference TRBV5-1 and TRBJ1-1, reads KAGVTQTPRYLIKTRGQQVTLSCSPISGHRSVSWYQQTPGQGLQFLFEYFSETQRNKGNFPGRFSGRQFSNSRSEMNVSTLELGDSALYLCASSLGGVRSEAFFGQGTRLTVV.

The rearrangement uses TRBV27 and TRBJ2-7, with 10 bases aligning to TRBD1. The CDR3 loop spans 9 amino acids. In germline, CDR1 is MNHEY, CDR2 SMNVEV (reference sequence). Trimming removed 8 bases from V and 12 bases from J; junction bases left unmatched: 1. The DNA of the CDR3 is TGTGCCAGCCGGACAGGGGGGTACTTC. Its translation: CASRTGGYF.